Presented here are 8 T cell receptor beta chains from one specimen sequenced in a study of T-cell memory formation after mild COVID-19. TCRdb called the 5' RACE reads again in MiXCR, with one record for every CDR3 protein. This sample has some 350,000 distinct CDR3 sequences, with more than 15% found just once. Sample: PBMCs or a T cell subset sorted from them (not recorded which). These receptors were obtained from a man between 18 and 35 years old who had mild COVID-19 (a few samples of this study predate the infection). Cell type and time point are not known.

As to this clonotype: The junction departs from germline at one end; a sequencing error may be responsible. The genes are TRBV7-2 and TRBJ2-5, with 8 bases matching TRBD1. The CDR3 sequence is 15 residues long. Germline loops: CDR1 SGHTA, CDR2 FQGNSA. The CDR3 loop is CAGRPSGGRRETQYF. CDR3 DNA sequence: TGTGCCGGCAGACCGTCAGGGGGCAGGAGGGAGACCCAGTACTTC.

The rearrangement links TRBV7-9 to TRBJ2-1; D uncertain. With 1 base removed from V and 7 bases from J, the gap between germline ends came to 17 bases. CDR1 SEHNR and CDR2 FQNEAQ come from the germline V gene (reference sequence). CDR3 length: 16 amino acids. The CDR3 loop reads CASSLEASGKLNEQFF. In DNA, the CDR3 is TGTGCCAGCAGCTTAGAGGCCAGTGGTAAATTGAATGAGCAGTTCTTC.

Points on this clonotype: At one end the junction does not follow the germline gene, possibly because of a read error. The genes are TRBV11-2 and TRBJ2-5; 9 bases align to TRBD1. The CDR3 is made up of 14 amino acids. Germline V gene sequence: CDR1 SGHAT, CDR2 FQNNGV. The CDR3 bases are TGTGCCAGCACCTTAGACAGGGGGACAGAGACCCAGTACTTC. This codes for CASTLDRGTETQYF.

This clonotype was picked up a small number of times. The V call is TRBV27, the J call TRBJ2-7, with TRBD2 matching 11 bases. This CDR3 has 14 amino acids. V trimming: 5 bases; J trimming: 6 bases; junction bases outside the gene matches: 6. CDR1 and CDR2 from the germline V gene are MNHEY and SMNVEV (reference sequence). The CDR3 DNA is TGTGCCAGCAGTCCCCTAGCGGGGGGCGGCGAGCAGTACTTC. Translating it yields CASSPLAGGGEQYF.

The table lists this clonotype with a few counts. V is TRBV20-1 and J is TRBJ2-1; possibly TRBD1 for D (5 bases). Trimming took off 6 bases at V and 7 bases at J, with 13 bases between the two ends. Looked up from germline, CDR1 is DFQATT and CDR2 is SNEGSKA (reference sequence). The CDR3 consists of 12 residues. DNA for the CDR3: TGCAGTGCGACCCTGACAGCAAATGAGCAGTTCTTC. The encoded protein is CSATLTANEQFF.

A few counts support this clonotype. The chain is built from TRBV14 and TRBJ2-1; no reliable D call. This CDR3 is 15 amino acids long. The V gene lost 2 bases and the J gene lost 0 bases, with 8 bases spanning the gap. The germline V gene encodes CDR1 SGHDN and CDR2 FVKESK. The DNA of the CDR3 is TGTGCCAGCAGCCAATATAAAAGCTCCTACAATGAGCAGTTCTTC. Translated, it gives CASSQYKSSYNEQFF.

In its sample, this clonotype was seen many times. The V and J genes are TRBV18 and TRBJ2-7; 7 bases align to TRBD1. Germline V lookup: CDR1 KGHSH, CDR2 LQKENI. The CDR3 is made up of 14 amino acids. After removal of 2 bases from V and 2 bases from J, the junction contained 3 bases not matched to a gene. CDR3 nucleotides: TGTGCCAGCTCACCAAGACAGGGAACCTACGAGCAGTACTTC. Translation gives CASSPRQGTYEQYF.

There are many counts of this clonotype. The chain has TRBV29-1 and TRBJ2-3, with D perhaps given as TRBD1 or TRBD2 (6 bases each). CDR1 is SQVTM, CDR2 ANQGSEA, per germline. Between the trimmed V and J ends, which lost 1 base and 5 bases, there was a span of 13 bases. The CDR3 runs 14 residues. The CDR3 loop reads CSVEASGARDTQYF. As DNA, the CDR3 is TGCAGCGTTGAAGCTTCGGGGGCGCGAGATACGCAGTATTTT.